A single sample gave rise to the 12 T cell receptor beta chains below, sequenced in a study of response to subunit inactivated influenza vaccine. TCRdb itself ran the RT-PCR reads through MiXCR, one entry per CDR3 protein. The sample includes about 780,000 distinct CDR3 sequences, roughly 20% of them seen just once. The sample consisted of PBMCs from blood, taken 4 to 6 days after vaccination. These receptors were collected from a middle-aged man who received an inactivated influenza vaccine.

The V call is TRBV20-1, the J call TRBJ1-2; 10 bases match TRBD1. This CDR3 has 15 residues. After removal of 6 bases from V and 5 bases from J, the junction contained 12 bases not matched to a gene. Germline CDR1 and CDR2: DFQATT and SNEGSKA (reference sequence). Here the CDR3 reads CSASSGQGLWYGYTF. The DNA for the CDR3 is TGCAGTGCCTCGTCGGGACAGGGGTTATGGTATGGCTACACCTTC.

The V gene is TRBV11-2, the J gene TRBJ1-1; TRBD1 aligns across 9 bases. Unmatched junction bases numbered 19, after V lost 5 bases and J lost 3 bases. Per germline, CDR1 SGHAT and CDR2 FQNNGV. The CDR3 consists of 19 residues. This CDR3 is CASSRLSPRRTGEDTEAFF. The DNA of the CDR3 is TGTGCCAGCAGCCGATTATCCCCCCGCCGGACAGGGGAGGACACTGAAGCTTTCTTT.

This clonotype was found many times. This chain links TRBV29-1 with TRBJ2-1; 9 nucleotides match TRBD1. Germline-derived CDR1 and CDR2 are SQVTM and ANQGSEA. The CDR3 has 13 residues. Unmatched junction bases numbered 8, after V lost 4 bases and J lost 10 bases. DNA for the CDR3: TGCAGCGTTGGGGACAGGGAGGTTGGGGAGCAGTTCTTC. Translating it yields CSVGDREVGEQFF.

This clonotype was picked up a small number of times. The rearrangement links TRBV10-3 to TRBJ2-5; 9 bases are a match to TRBD2. CDR3 length: 14 residues. With V trimmed by 2 bases and J by 5 bases, 3 bases remained unmatched. Germline V gene sequence: CDR1 ENHRY, CDR2 SYGVKD. The CDR3 sequence is CAISEPSGMETQYF. CDR3 DNA sequence: TGTGCCATCAGTGAGCCTAGCGGGATGGAGACCCAGTACTTC.

This clonotype was detected a few times. The chain recombines TRBV7-9 with TRBJ1-2, with D unclear. CDR3 length equals 13 residues. V was trimmed by 1 base and J by 6 bases, leaving 9 bases between them. CDR1 and CDR2 from the germline V gene are SEHNR and FQNEAQ (reference sequence). The chain's CDR3 is CASSLDRQDGYTF. CDR3 nucleotides: TGTGCCAGCAGCTTAGATCGGCAAGATGGCTACACCTTC.

This clonotype was seen more than once but under ten times. This sequence joins TRBV6-1 and TRBJ1-4, with TRBD1 matching 7 bases. CDR1 is MNHNS, CDR2 SASEGT, per germline. This CDR3 comprises 15 residues. V lost 3 bases to trimming and J lost 5 bases; unmatched junction nucleotides: 6. The CDR3 region is CASSERTGANEKLFF. The CDR3 nucleotides are TGTGCCAGCAGTGAGCGGACAGGCGCCAATGAAAAACTGTTTTTT.

The chain recombines TRBV6-5 with TRBJ1-3, with no clear D. V was cut by 4 bases and J by 0 bases, with 10 bases left in between. The CDR3 is 15 residues long. Germline assignment: CDR1 MNHEY and CDR2 SVGAGI. The CDR3 DNA reads as TGTGCCAGCAGTTTGTACACTACCTCTGGAAACACCATATATTTT. Its protein is CASSLYTTSGNTIYF.

This clonotype appeared a few times. The chain has TRBV6-1 and TRBJ2-3; D is uncertain. The length of the CDR3 is 12 residues. Deletions cut 4 bases from V and 7 bases from J, with 9 bases between. CDR1 and CDR2 (germline): MNHNS, SASEGT. CDR3 loop: CASSVPWHTQYF. DNA for the CDR3: TGTGCCAGCAGTGTACCGTGGCATACGCAGTATTTT.

In its sample, this clonotype was seen many times. The V gene is TRBV6-5, the J gene TRBJ2-3; D remains ambiguous. This CDR3 has 14 residues. V lost 5 bases to trimming and J lost 0 bases, with 9 bases between them. In germline, CDR1 is MNHEY, CDR2 SVGAGI. As DNA, the CDR3 is TGTGCCAGCAGTCTCGAGGACAGCACAGATACGCAGTATTTT. It specifies CASSLEDSTDTQYF.

Notes on this clonotype: The junction departs from germline at one end; a sequencing error may be responsible. This chain links TRBV28 with TRBJ1-6; D may be TRBD1 (6 bases). Germline V gives CDR1 MDHEN, CDR2 SYDVKM. This CDR3 is built from 16 residues. The CDR3 nucleotides read TGTGCCAGCAGTCTTCCCGGACAGTCCTTTAATTCACCCCTCCACTTT. The encoded protein is CASSLPGQSFNSPLHF. Combining the CDR3 with reference TRBV28 and TRBJ1-6 gives the whole variable domain DVKVTQSSRYLVKRTGEKVFLECVQDMDHENMFWYRQDPGLGLRLIYFSYDVKMKEKGDIPEGYSVSREKKERFSLILESASTNQTSMYLCASSLPGQSFNSPLHFGNGTRLTVT.

CDR3: CASSLRAVGYGYTF. In DNA, the CDR3 is TGTGCCAGCAGCTTGCGTGCAGTAGGCTATGGCTACACCTTC. The genes are TRBV5-5 and TRBJ1-2, with D unclear. Germline V gene data show CDR1 as SGHKS and CDR2 as YYEKEE (reference sequence). V was pared by 1 base and J by 4 bases, with 11 bases between. This CDR3 is built from 14 residues.

This clonotype was counted a few times. The V gene is TRBV5-1, the J gene TRBJ2-1, with TRBD1 identical over 7 bases. Trimming removed 4 bases from V and 8 bases from J; junction bases left unmatched: 12. CDR1 and CDR2 (germline): SGHRS, YFSETQ. The CDR3 has 15 residues. CDR3 loop: CASSPGQPLGYEQFF. The CDR3 nucleotides read TGCGCCAGCAGCCCGGGACAGCCCCTTGGCTATGAGCAGTTCTTC.